This T cell receptor beta chain was recovered during a study of blood T cell repertoires in COVID-19. Overall study: Both acute and convalescent COVID-19 samples were obtained from the United States, Italy and Spain. T cells, B-cell-depleted T cells, or PBMCs supplied cDNA or gDNA.

Source study methods: Cell counts per sample came from amplifying reference gene primers. Here immunoSEQ multiplex PCR was the method, and the copy in TCRdb shows in-frame clones only, minus some. The V and J calls and the clone size are those of that table, but D and trimming were determined from the DNA. This sample has 88,000 or so clones, with about 76% found just once. There are 13 residues in the CDR3. Trimming removed 3 bases from V and 4 bases from J, with 8 bases in between. The V gene's germline CDR1 is LNHNV and CDR2 YYDKDF (reference sequence). This sequence originates from a human donor in a cohort sampled during active COVID-19. The rearrangement joins TRBV15 to TRBJ2-3; D uncertain. Sequences were obtained from peripheral blood. The CDR3, as DNA: TGTGCCACCAGCAGTCCGCTAGCAGATACGCAGTATTTT. Translation gives CATSSPLADTQYF.